Shown below are 9 T cell receptor beta chains from a single sample sequenced in a study of CD8+ T cells in alopecia areata (dated 2018 in TCRdb). Libraries were constructed by the immunoSEQ multiplex PCR assay. RNA was extracted from all samples and reverse transcribed into cDNA, which served as template for TCR sequencing. Sourced from immuneACCESS, this table was stored by TCRdb with only in-frame sequences that have V and J called. A share of the clones is absent; for the studies checked, an unresolved V gene accounts for under half, and the remainder has no known explanation. Counted in this sample were about 200,000 clones; 50% to 60% of them appeared once. The top ten hold about 3.5% of the sample. What this sample's time point label stands for: roughly 27 days on oral tofacitinib. This specimen's treatment or condition label, interpreted: oral pan-JAK inhibitor, 5-10 mg twice daily. The starting material was CD4+ T cells sorted from blood, obtained at week 4, from a patient treated with tofacitinib. These receptors originate from a human donor with alopecia areata.

The J gene is TRBJ1-5, the V gene TRBV30; D unclear. This CDR3 contains 13 residues. From germline, CDR1 is GTSNPN and CDR2 SVGIG (reference sequence). V lost 0 bases and J 6 bases, leaving 9 bases between the germline ends. For the CDR3, the DNA is TGTGCCTGGAGTGTACAATCAGGTCAGCCCCAGCATTTT. Translated: CAWSVQSGQPQHF.

The chain recombines TRBV4-3 with TRBJ2-1; D might be TRBD2 (6 bases). V was shortened by 1 base and J by 7 bases, with 14 bases between the two germline ends. This CDR3 region has 15 residues. CDR1 and CDR2 from the germline V gene are LGHNA and YSLEER. In DNA, the CDR3 is TGCGCCAGCAGCCAAGGATCTCTCCGGGGGAATGAGCAGTTCTTC. Translation gives CASSQGSLRGNEQFF.

This chain joins TRBV6-5 and TRBJ1-1, with D possibly TRBD1 on 6 matching bases. V was cut by 6 bases and J by 5 bases, with 10 bases left in between. This CDR3 spans 12 amino acids. CDR1 is MNHEY and CDR2 is SVGAGI in the germline V gene. In nucleotides, the CDR3 is TGTGCCAGCAGCAGAGGGGGGACTGAAGCTTTCTTT. Protein: CASSRGGTEAFF.

This clone was counted only a few times. The rearrangement joins TRBV19 to TRBJ2-1, with TRBD1 as a possible D gene (6 bases). Germline CDR1 reads LNHDA; CDR2 reads SQIVND (reference sequence). Trimming removed 5 bases from V and 9 bases from J, with 14 bases in between. This CDR3 region has 13 residues. CDR3 residues: CASSQDRLGEQFF. The CDR3 DNA sequence: TGTGCCAGTAGTCAAGACAGGCTCGGTGAGCAGTTCTTC.

This clone was detected only a few times. The V call is TRBV11-3, the J call TRBJ2-1, with no clear D. The CDR3 has 11 amino acids. V was pared by 1 base and J by 6 bases, with 1 base between. The germline gives CDR1 SGHNT, CDR2 YENEEA. The CDR3 protein is CASSLGNEQFF. Here the CDR3 DNA reads TGTGCCAGCAGCTTAGGCAATGAGCAGTTCTTC.

The rearrangement uses TRBV18 and TRBJ2-3; D is unclear. This CDR3 contains 11 residues. The germline V gene has CDR1 KGHSH and CDR2 LQKENI. Between the trimmed V and J ends, which lost 3 bases and 2 bases, there was a span of 0 bases. The CDR3 is CASSPTDTQYF. The CDR3 DNA reads as TGTGCCAGCTCACCCACAGATACGCAGTATTTT.

The V gene is TRBV28, the J gene TRBJ1-4; D uncertain. This CDR3 is built from 11 residues. The V gene's germline CDR1 is MDHEN and CDR2 SYDVKM. The V gene lost 8 bases and the J gene lost 6 bases, with 7 bases spanning the gap. The CDR3 DNA follows: TGTGCCAGCGCCGCATATGAAAAACTGTTTTTT. Translated: CASAAYEKLFF.

Only a few counts were recorded for this clone. This chain links TRBV5-1 with TRBJ2-1; TRBD2 matches 7 bases. With V trimmed by 2 bases and J by 3 bases, 11 bases remained unmatched. The CDR3 has 17 amino acids. Germline values: CDR1 SGHRS, CDR2 YFSETQ. The CDR3 sequence: CASSLQPGLQIYNEQFF. The CDR3, as DNA: TGCGCCAGCAGCTTACAACCGGGACTACAGATCTACAATGAGCAGTTCTTC.

This clone turned up a few times. The V and J genes are TRBV4-3 and TRBJ2-7, with TRBD1 matching over 10 bases. From germline, CDR1 is LGHNA and CDR2 YSLEER. After removal of 3 bases from V and 4 bases from J, the junction contained 6 bases not matched to a gene. The CDR3 is made up of 15 amino acids. Written as DNA, the CDR3 is TGCGCCAGCAGCCACGCCGGGACAGGGGAATACGAGCAGTACTTC. It is translated as CASSHAGTGEYEQYF.